The clone carrying this T cell receptor (beta chain) was counted only a few times. The data belong to a study of technical replicates of blood from a handful of donors. The CDR3 has 15 amino acids. The ends were cut back, 1 base at V and 2 bases at J, with 11 bases in the middle. Germline V lookup: CDR1 SEHNR, CDR2 FQNEAQ (reference sequence). Produced via immunoSEQ multiplex PCR; TCRdb's table is partial and in-frame only. The table includes some 80,000 clones, about 91% detected once. The specimen was T cells isolated from PBMCs. The receptor was derived from a human donor in good health. J is TRBJ1-2 and V is TRBV7-9; tentatively, D is TRBD1 (6 bases). The CDR3 DNA is TGTGCCAGCAGCTTAGATGGCAGGGGAAACTATGGCTACACCTTC. Its translation is CASSLDGRGNYGYTF.